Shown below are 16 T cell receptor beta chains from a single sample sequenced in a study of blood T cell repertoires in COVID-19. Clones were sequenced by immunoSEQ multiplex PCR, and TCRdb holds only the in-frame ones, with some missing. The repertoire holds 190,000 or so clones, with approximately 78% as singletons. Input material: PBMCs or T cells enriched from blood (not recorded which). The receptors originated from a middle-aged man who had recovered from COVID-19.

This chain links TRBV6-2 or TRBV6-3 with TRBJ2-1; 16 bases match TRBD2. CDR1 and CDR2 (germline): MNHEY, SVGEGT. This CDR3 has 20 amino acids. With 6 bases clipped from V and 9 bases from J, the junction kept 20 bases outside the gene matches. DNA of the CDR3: TGTGCCAGCAGCGGCACTCCGGGACTAGCGGGGGGGTCGGGATTAGTTGAGCAGTTCTTC. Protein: CASSGTPGLAGGSGLVEQFF.

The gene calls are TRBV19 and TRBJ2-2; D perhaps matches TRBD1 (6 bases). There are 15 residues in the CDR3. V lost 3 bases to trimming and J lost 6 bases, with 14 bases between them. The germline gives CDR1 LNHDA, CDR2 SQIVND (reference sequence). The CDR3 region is CASSMMGTRSGELFF. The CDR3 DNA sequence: TGTGCCAGTAGTATGATGGGGACAAGGTCCGGGGAGCTGTTTTTT.

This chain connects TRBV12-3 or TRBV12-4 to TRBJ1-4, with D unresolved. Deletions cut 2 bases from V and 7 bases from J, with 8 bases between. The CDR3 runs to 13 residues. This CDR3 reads CASSLNPGEKLFF. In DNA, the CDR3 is TGTGCCAGCAGTTTAAACCCGGGTGAAAAACTGTTTTTT.

CDR3 loop: CASPAMGGEYNEQFF. In DNA, the CDR3 is TGTGCCAGCCCGGCCATGGGGGGGGAGTACAATGAGCAGTTCTTC. This chain joins TRBV6-5 and TRBJ2-1; 7 bases map to TRBD2. Germline assignment: CDR1 MNHEY and CDR2 SVGAGI. V was pared by 8 bases and J by 4 bases, with 11 bases of the junction left unmatched. This CDR3 is 15 amino acids long.

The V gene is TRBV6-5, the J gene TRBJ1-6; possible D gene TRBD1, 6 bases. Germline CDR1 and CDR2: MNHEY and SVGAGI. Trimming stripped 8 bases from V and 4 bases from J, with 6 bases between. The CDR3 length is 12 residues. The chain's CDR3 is CASGQYNSPLHF. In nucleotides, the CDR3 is TGTGCCAGCGGACAGTATAATTCACCCCTCCACTTT.

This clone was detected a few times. CDR3 sequence reads: CASSSHRALTGNEQFF. Here the CDR3 DNA reads TGCGCCAGCAGCTCCCATCGAGCACTAACGGGCAATGAGCAGTTCTTC. This chain joins TRBV5-1 and TRBJ2-1, with no clear D. The CDR3 consists of 16 residues. V shed 3 bases and J shed 6 bases, with 19 bases lying between them. The germline V gene has CDR1 SGHRS and CDR2 YFSETQ.

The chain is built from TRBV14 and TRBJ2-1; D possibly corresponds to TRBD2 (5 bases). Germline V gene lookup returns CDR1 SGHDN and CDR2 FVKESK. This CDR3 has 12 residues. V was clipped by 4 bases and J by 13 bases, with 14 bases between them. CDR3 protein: CASSRESGPQFF. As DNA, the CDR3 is TGTGCCAGCAGCCGGGAGTCGGGTCCCCAGTTCTTC. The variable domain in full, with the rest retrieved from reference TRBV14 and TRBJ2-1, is EAGVTQFPSHSVIEKGQTVTLRCDPISGHDNLYWYRRVMGKEIKFLLHFVKESKQDESGMPNNRFLAERTGGTYSTLKVQPAELEDSGVYFCASSRESGPQFFGPGTRLTVL.

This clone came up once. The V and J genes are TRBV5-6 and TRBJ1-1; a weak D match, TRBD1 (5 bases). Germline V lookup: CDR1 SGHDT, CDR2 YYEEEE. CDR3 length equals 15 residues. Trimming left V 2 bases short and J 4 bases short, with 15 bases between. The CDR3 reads CASSFGRGVGTEAFF. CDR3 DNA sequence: TGTGCCAGCAGCTTTGGTAGGGGTGTGGGCACTGAAGCTTTCTTT.

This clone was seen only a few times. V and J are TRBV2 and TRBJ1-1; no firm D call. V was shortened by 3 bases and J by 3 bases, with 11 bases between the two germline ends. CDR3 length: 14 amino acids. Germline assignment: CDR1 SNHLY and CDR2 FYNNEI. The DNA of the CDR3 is TGTGCCAGCAGTGAGGGGAGAAGGTACACTGAAGCTTTCTTT. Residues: CASSEGRRYTEAFF.

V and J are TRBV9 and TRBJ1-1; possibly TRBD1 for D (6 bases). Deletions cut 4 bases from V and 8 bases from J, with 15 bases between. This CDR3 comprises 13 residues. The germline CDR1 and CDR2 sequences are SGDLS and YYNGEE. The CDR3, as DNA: TGTGCCAGCAGCCCGGGACACCAGGCCGAAGCTTTCTTT. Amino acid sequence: CASSPGHQAEAFF.

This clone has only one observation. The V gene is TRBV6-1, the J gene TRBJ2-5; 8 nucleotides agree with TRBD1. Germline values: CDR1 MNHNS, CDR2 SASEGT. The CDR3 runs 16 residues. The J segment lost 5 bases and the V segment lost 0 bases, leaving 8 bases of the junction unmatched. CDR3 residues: CASSEASRGRRETQYF. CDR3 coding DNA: TGTGCCAGCAGTGAAGCGAGCAGGGGGCGTCGGGAGACCCAGTACTTC.

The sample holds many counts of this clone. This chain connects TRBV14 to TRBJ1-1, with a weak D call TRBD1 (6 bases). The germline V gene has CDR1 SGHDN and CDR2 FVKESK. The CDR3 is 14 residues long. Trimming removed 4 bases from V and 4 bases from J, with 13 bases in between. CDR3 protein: CASSPNRQATEAFF. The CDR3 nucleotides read TGTGCCAGCAGCCCCAACCGACAGGCCACTGAAGCTTTCTTT.

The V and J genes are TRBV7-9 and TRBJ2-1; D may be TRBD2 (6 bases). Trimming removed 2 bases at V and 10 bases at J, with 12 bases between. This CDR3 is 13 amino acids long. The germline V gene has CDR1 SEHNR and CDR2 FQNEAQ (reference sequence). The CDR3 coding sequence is TGTGCCAGCAGCTTATCCTCGGGAGAAGAGCAGTTCTTC. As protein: CASSLSSGEEQFF.

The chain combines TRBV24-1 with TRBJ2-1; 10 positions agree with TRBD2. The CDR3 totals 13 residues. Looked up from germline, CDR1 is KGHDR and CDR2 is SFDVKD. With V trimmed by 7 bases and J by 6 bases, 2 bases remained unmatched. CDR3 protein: CATRASGSNEQFF. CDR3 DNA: TGTGCCACCAGGGCTAGCGGGAGCAATGAGCAGTTCTTC.

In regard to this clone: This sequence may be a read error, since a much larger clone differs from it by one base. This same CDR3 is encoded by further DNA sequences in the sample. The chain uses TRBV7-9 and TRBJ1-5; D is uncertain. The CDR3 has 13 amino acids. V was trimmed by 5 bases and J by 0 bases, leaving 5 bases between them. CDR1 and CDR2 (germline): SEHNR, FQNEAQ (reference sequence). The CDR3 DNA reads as TGTGCCAGCAGCCCTTATAGCAATCAGCCCCAGCATTTT. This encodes CASSPYSNQPQHF.

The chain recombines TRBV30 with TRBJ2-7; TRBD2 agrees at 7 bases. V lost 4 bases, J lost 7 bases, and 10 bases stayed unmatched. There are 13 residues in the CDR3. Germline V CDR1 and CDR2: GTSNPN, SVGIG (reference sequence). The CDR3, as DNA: TGTGCCTGGAATGGCGGGAGAGTAGGTGAGCAGTACTTC. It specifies CAWNGGRVGEQYF. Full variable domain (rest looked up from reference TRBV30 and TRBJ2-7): SQTIHQWPATLVQPVGSPLSLECTVEGTSNPNLYWYRQAAGRGLQLLFYSVGIGQISSEVPQNLSASRPQDRQFILSSKKLLLSDSGFYLCAWNGGRVGEQYFGPGTRLTVT.